This T cell receptor (beta chain) derives from a study of technical replicates of blood from several donors. Germline V gives CDR1 MGHRA, CDR2 YSYEKL. V was pared by 2 bases and J by 7 bases, with 7 bases of the junction left unmatched. The CDR3 is 16 amino acids. Sequenced by immunoSEQ multiplex PCR; TCRdb stores in-frame clones only, minus some. The sample lists tens of thousands of clones, roughly 91% occurring once. The sequencing sample was made of T cells isolated from PBMCs. This sequence originates from a human donor in good health. Some clones in this sample may be carry-over from other donors' samples. The chain has TRBV4-1 and TRBJ1-4, with 10 bases identical to TRBD1. This CDR3 reads CASSQPGTGASEKLFF. CDR3 DNA sequence: TGCGCCAGCAGCCAACCCGGGACAGGGGCGAGTGAAAAACTGTTTTTT.